The rows below give T cell receptor beta chains drawn from one sample of a study of cytomegalovirus exposure and HLA in healthy donors. Some clones are missing from TCRdb's copy, which holds only in-frame ones; the method was immunoSEQ multiplex PCR. The table lists some 120,000 clones, more than 75% of them singletons. Specimen: PBMCs. These receptor sequences come from a woman aged 25-40 years in good health and CMV-seronegative. The CDR3 runs from the conserved cysteine through the conserved F or W. The D gene is left open where the match is weak. A row's size may be missing; if present it is once, few, many or a size class.

abundance,d_gene,j_gene,v_gene,CDR3aa,CDR3nt
.,.,TRBJ1-3,TRBV7-2,CASSPQRGISGNTIYF,TGTGCCAGCAGCCCTCAACGAGGGATCTCTGGAAACACCATATATTTT
.,TRBD1,TRBJ1-5,TRBV15,CATSRGGQGSNQPQHF,TGTGCCACCAGCAGGGGGGGACAGGGATCAAATCAGCCCCAGCATTTT
.,TRBD1,TRBJ1-3,TRBV19,CASYRGTGNTIYF,TGTGCCAGTTACAGGGGGACTGGAAACACCATATATTTT
.,.,TRBJ2-1,TRBV6-5,CASRSEFDSSAFF,TGTGCCAGCAGGAGCGAATTTGATAGCTCTGCGTTCTTC
.,TRBD2,TRBJ2-3,TRBV7-9,CASRQGTSSGGAGHTQYF,TGTGCCAGCAGGCAAGGGACCTCTAGCGGGGGGGCCGGTCATACGCAGTATTTT
few,.,TRBJ1-3,TRBV7-2,CASSLVGTPSGNTIYF,TGTGCCAGCAGCTTAGTTGGCACCCCCTCTGGAAACACCATATATTTT
.,.,TRBJ1-2,TRBV7-9,CASSLTRDIGYGYTF,TGTGCCAGCAGTCTTACCAGGGATATAGGGTATGGCTACACCTTC
.,.,TRBJ2-1,TRBV4-1,CASSQDPGRGHNEQFF,TGCGCCAGCAGCCAAGACCCCGGGCGGGGGCACAATGAGCAGTTCTTC
.,.,TRBJ1-5,TRBV2,CASSFWGGENQPQHF,TGTGCCAGCAGTTTCTGGGGGGGGGAGAATCAGCCCCAGCATTTT
.,.,TRBJ1-1,TRBV5-6,CASSQDRTSRAFF,TGTGCCAGCAGCCAAGACAGGACCAGCAGAGCTTTCTTT
.,.,TRBJ1-1,TRBV7-2,CASSRGGFTEAFF,TGTGCCAGCAGTCGGGGGGGGTTCACTGAAGCTTTCTTT
.,.,TRBJ1-2,TRBV6-5,CASSPFRGYGYTF,TGTGCCAGCAGTCCCTTTCGAGGGTATGGCTACACCTTC
few,TRBD1,TRBJ1-6,TRBV11-2,CASSPRGQGNSPLHF,TGTGCCAGCAGCCCAAGGGGACAGGGTAATTCACCCCTCCACTTT
few,.,TRBJ1-1,TRBV7-3,CASSYRVDTEAFF,TGTGCCAGCAGTTACAGGGTAGACACTGAAGCTTTCTTT
.,TRBD2,TRBJ2-1,TRBV2,CASSEVAGDYNEQFF,TGTGCCAGCAGTGAAGTGGCGGGGGATTACAATGAGCAGTTCTTC
once,.,TRBJ1-1,TRBV19,CASSIQRNTEAFF,TGTGCCAGTAGTATCCAGCGGAACACTGAAGCTTTCTTT
.,TRBD1,TRBJ1-5,TRBV18,CASSLGQRGNQPQHF,TGTGCCAGCTCACTGGGACAGAGGGGCAATCAGCCCCAGCATTTT
.,TRBD2,TRBJ2-7,TRBV19,CASSILTSGGPFSTRQYF,TGTGCCAGTAGTATATTGACTAGCGGGGGTCCCTTTTCTACGAGGCAGTACTTC
.,.,TRBJ1-2,TRBV27,CASSQTGNNYGYTF,TGTGCCAGTTCTCAAACAGGGAATAACTATGGCTACACCTTC
.,TRBD2,TRBJ2-1,TRBV11-3,CASSLEGGRGDEQFF,TGTGCCAGCAGCTTAGAGGGTGGGAGGGGCGATGAGCAGTTCTTC
.,.,TRBJ1-5,TRBV30,CAWSVRPREYSNQPQHF,TGTGCCTGGAGTGTACGCCCGAGGGAGTATAGCAATCAGCCCCAGCATTTT
.,.,TRBJ2-6,TRBV19,CASSERLVTLGANVLTF,TGTGCCAGTAGTGAACGACTGGTAACTCTGGGGGCCAACGTCCTGACTTTC
once,.,TRBJ2-7,TRBV19,CASSSPKSSVPSYEQYF,TGTGCCAGTAGTTCCCCCAAAAGTAGCGTTCCTTCCTACGAGCAGTACTTC
.,TRBD1,TRBJ2-5,TRBV7-2,CASSSNRGIGETQYF,TGTGCCAGCAGCTCCAACAGGGGTATAGGAGAGACCCAGTACTTC
few,.,TRBJ1-1,TRBV19,CASCSGHRNTEAFF,TGTGCCAGCTGTTCGGGACATCGGAACACTGAAGCTTTCTTT
.,.,TRBJ2-5,TRBV30,CAWSPVGGETQYF,TGTGCCTGGTCCCCGGTGGGGGGAGAGACCCAGTACTTC
.,.,TRBJ2-1,TRBV5-3,CARSFRRGVSEQFF,TGTGCCAGAAGCTTTCGGCGGGGCGTGAGTGAGCAGTTCTTC
.,TRBD1,TRBJ1-4,TRBV5-1,CASSSKVVGQGFEKLFF,TGCGCCAGCAGCTCCAAGGTTGTGGGACAGGGGTTTGAAAAACTGTTTTTT
.,TRBD1,TRBJ2-7,TRBV6-5,CASSSRDRGIYEQYF,TGTGCCAGCAGTTCCAGGGACAGGGGGATATACGAGCAGTACTTC
.,.,TRBJ1-5,TRBV5-6,CASSASVDQPQHF,TGTGCCAGCAGCGCGTCGGTCGATCAGCCCCAGCATTTT
.,.,TRBJ1-2,TRBV7-2,CASSQSHSTYGYTF,TGTGCCAGCAGCCAAAGCCACAGCACCTATGGCTACACCTTC
.,TRBD2,TRBJ2-1,TRBV4-1,CASSLLGLAENEQFF,TGCGCCAGCAGCCTTCTGGGACTAGCTGAGAATGAGCAGTTCTTC
.,TRBD1,TRBJ1-1,TRBV6-6,CASSYSPGGLNTEAFF,TGTGCCAGCAGTTACTCACCAGGGGGCCTGAACACTGAAGCTTTCTTT
.,TRBD1,TRBJ2-4,TRBV5-1,CASSRVGQGVIQNIQYF,TGCGCCAGCAGCCGAGTGGGACAGGGGGTGATACAAAACATTCAGTACTTC
.,TRBD2,TRBJ2-7,TRBV6-6,CASSYRGGGAYEQYF,TGTGCCAGCAGTTACAGAGGCGGGGGGGCCTACGAGCAGTACTTC
.,.,TRBJ2-1,TRBV9,CASSILGLGGNEQFF,TGTGCCAGCAGCATCTTGGGTCTCGGGGGAAATGAGCAGTTCTTC
.,.,TRBJ1-2,TRBV29-1,CSAGGTPNYGYTF,TGCAGCGCAGGCGGGACTCCAAACTATGGCTACACCTTC
once,TRBD1,TRBJ1-2,TRBV7-9,CASSSAQWTGRRGGYTF,TGTGCCAGCAGCTCCGCCCAGTGGACAGGGCGTCGAGGTGGCTACACCTTC
.,TRBD1,TRBJ1-5,TRBV19,CASSGTGAGQPQHF,TGTGCCAGTAGTGGGACAGGGGCGGGTCAGCCCCAGCATTTT
.,TRBD2,TRBJ2-3,TRBV6-1,CASKAGGEQYF,TGTGCCAGCAAGGCGGGGGGGGAGCAGTATTTT
once,TRBD1,TRBJ1-6,TRBV5-1,CASSPGTGGFVGNSPLHF,TGCGCCAGCAGCCCCGGGACAGGGGGCTTCGTGGGTAATTCACCCCTCCACTTT
.,.,TRBJ2-7,TRBV6-5,CASSPHRTSSYEQYF,TGTGCCAGCAGCCCCCATAGAACGTCCTCCTACGAGCAGTACTTC